The clone carrying this T cell receptor beta chain was seen a few times. As yet, its antigen is unknown. These data originate in a study of vaccination effects on CD4 cells after COVID-19. Study-wide background: ViraFEST assay sequencing came after antigen-specific CD4+ T cells were expanded with viral peptide pools. Three convalescent patients gave early and late post-vaccination samples. General study findings and limits: Clones from infection and from vaccination both contracted markedly late after vaccination.

Using immunoSEQ multiplex PCR, the repertoire was profiled, and TCRdb retains in-frame clones only, with some absent. The repertoire holds around 50,000 clones, over 60% seen once, with 5% to 5.5% in the top ten. Culturing for around eleven days preceded CD4+ T cell isolation. The person's infection with SARS-CoV-2, confirmed by PCR, took place between March and December 2020. Participants received two doses of either the BNT162b2 or mRNA-1273 vaccine. This sequence was found in a human donor who had a prior SARS-CoV-2 infection. The source was CD4+ T cells from PBMCs cultured without peptide, collected after COVID-19 vaccination.

CDR3 in amino acids: CASSEVPVANYGYTF. In DNA form, the CDR3 reads TGTGCCAGCAGTGAAGTACCGGTGGCTAACTATGGCTACACCTTC. The chain combines TRBV2 with TRBJ1-2, with D unclear. V dropped 1 base and J dropped 0 bases, with 9 bases sitting between them. Per germline, CDR1 SNHLY and CDR2 FYNNEI. There are 15 residues in the CDR3.